In this sample, the clone carrying this T cell receptor (beta chain) turned up a few times. This entry belongs to a study of blood T cells in healthy people across ages. CDR3 length equals 17 residues. The V gene lost 0 bases and the J gene lost 3 bases, with 17 bases spanning the gap. The germline gives CDR1 SEHNR, CDR2 FQNEAQ (reference sequence). A second about 7 to 11 cycle PCR used barcoded and J-beta primers. Researchers report that a template-switch adaptor with 12 random nucleotides tagged each cDNA molecule. TCRdb reanalysed the 5' RACE reads using MiXCR and keeps one entry per CDR3 protein. The profile covers fewer than 700,000 distinct CDR3 sequences, with more than 45% appearing a single time and about 22% taken by the ten largest.

Sequencing used blood. The chain joins TRBV7-9 to TRBJ1-2, with a possible D match to TRBD1 (6 bases). This clonotype was sampled from an elderly man in good health. CDR3 protein: CASSLAADRGPDYGYTF. DNA of the CDR3: TGTGCCAGCAGCTTAGCGGCGGATCGGGGGCCGGACTATGGCTACACCTTC.